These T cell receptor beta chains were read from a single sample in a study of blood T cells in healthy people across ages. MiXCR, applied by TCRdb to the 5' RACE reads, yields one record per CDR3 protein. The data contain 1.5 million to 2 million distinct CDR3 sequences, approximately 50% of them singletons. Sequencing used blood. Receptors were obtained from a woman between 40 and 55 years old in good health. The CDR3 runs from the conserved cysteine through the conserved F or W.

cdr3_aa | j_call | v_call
CATARQGESPSGYTF | TRBJ1-2 | TRBV28
CASSSIPGLSFRTDTQYF | TRBJ2-3 | TRBV6-2/TRBV6-3
CASSSSSTDTQYF | TRBJ2-3 | TRBV27
CSARENGNYGYTF | TRBJ1-2 | TRBV20-1
CSARDGGGGTHYQETQYF | TRBJ2-5 | TRBV20-1
CASSLGPWTGETQYF | NA | TRBV5-1
CASSFNSAGVIQETQYF | TRBJ2-5 | TRBV13
CASSLQGMGQYF | TRBJ2-5 | TRBV11-2
CASSQDRGAGASSTDTQYF | TRBJ2-3 | TRBV4-2
CASSYQGLYKQYF | TRBJ2-7 | TRBV6-2/TRBV6-3
CASSSGQSDSPLHF | TRBJ1-6 | TRBV5-1
CASSQGVSGGALASYTDTQYF | TRBJ2-3 | TRBV3-1
CASSRVELLDEKLFF | TRBJ1-4 | TRBV7-9
CASSYSTPRDSGTDTQYF | TRBJ2-3 | TRBV6-5
CASSHVGTGTYGYTF | TRBJ1-2 | TRBV5-1
CASSQARLGGVQNIQYF | TRBJ2-4 | TRBV4-2
CASSDNRAGDYEQFF | TRBJ2-1 | TRBV25-1
CASSPGFWEQYF | TRBJ2-7 | TRBV12-3/TRBV12-4
CASKDIAGGVTDTQYF | TRBJ2-3 | TRBV6-2/TRBV6-3
CATSDGTGWDSPLHF | TRBJ1-6 | TRBV24-1
CAISEVKGRGGQETQYF | TRBJ2-5 | TRBV10-3
CSGEGLAGEHIQYF | TRBJ2-4 | TRBV29-1
CASSQGDRRYTNQPQHF | TRBJ1-5 | TRBV3-1
CASSDPGRYEQYF | TRBJ2-7 | TRBV6-2/TRBV6-3
CASSQGVGTSGGYNEQFF | TRBJ2-1 | TRBV4-1